One sample yielded the 15 T cell receptor beta chains listed below, sequenced in a study of response to subunit inactivated influenza vaccine (dated by TCRdb to between 2018 and 2020). Receptors were amplified or captured by RT-PCR. Sequencing took place on an Illumina HiSeq 2500. TCRdb reworked the public reads: Q25 trimming with fastp, MiXCR clone assembly, productive beta chains retained. A single entry per CDR3 protein holds the most common genes and DNA from its merged rows. The sample yields roughly 710,000 distinct CDR3 sequences; 14% were counted once. The ten top clones hold 6.5% to 8% of the sample. The starting material was PBMCs from blood, obtained around 15 days before vaccination. These receptors all come from a man in his fifties who received an inactivated influenza vaccine. Donor details come from another sample of the same person, matched by shared clones.

As to this clonotype: One end of the junction varies from germline; a read error may be responsible. V gene TRBV20-1 combines with J gene TRBJ1-5; no firm D call. The CDR3 totals 14 residues. The germline V gene encodes CDR1 DFQATT and CDR2 SNEGSKA (reference sequence). The CDR3, as DNA: TGCAGTGCGGATTCAAGAGGGAGCAAACAGCCCCAGCATTTT. Translation: CSADSRGSKQPQHF.

This chain joins TRBV20-1 and TRBJ2-3; D gene uncertain. There are 15 residues in the CDR3. The germline gives CDR1 DFQATT, CDR2 SNEGSKA (reference sequence). Trimming stripped 3 bases from V and 0 bases from J, with 13 bases between. CDR3 loop: CSASDPRTSTDTQYF. CDR3 sequence (DNA): TGCAGTGCTAGTGATCCGCGAACTAGCACAGATACGCAGTATTTT.

The chain employs TRBV5-5 and TRBJ2-3; 7 positions agree with TRBD1. The V and J ends lost 3 bases and 7 bases, in that order; junction bases with no gene match: 5. CDR1 and CDR2 (germline): SGHKS, YYEKEE (reference sequence). The CDR3 is made up of 13 amino acids. The chain's CDR3 is CASSWDSTNTQYF. The CDR3, as DNA: TGTGCCAGCAGCTGGGACAGCACCAATACGCAGTATTTT.

This clonotype appeared many times. This chain uses TRBV7-2 with TRBJ2-3; 9 bases are a match to TRBD2. The V gene end was trimmed by 1 base and the J gene end by 1 base; junction bases not matched to a gene: 3. The CDR3 sequence is 16 residues long. The germline CDR1 and CDR2 sequences are SGHTA and FQGNSA. In nucleotides, the CDR3 is TGTGCCAGCAGCTTAGTGGCTAGCGGGGGCACAGATACGCAGTATTTT. This gives the protein CASSLVASGGTDTQYF.

At least ten counts were recorded for this clonotype. This CDR3 is CASSQVAGGPAYEQYF. CDR3 nucleotides: TGTGCCAGCAGCCAAGTAGCGGGGGGACCGGCATACGAGCAGTACTTC. This chain links TRBV3-1 with TRBJ2-7, with TRBD2 identical over 10 bases. The germline gives CDR1 LGHDT, CDR2 YNNKEL (reference sequence). The V gene end was trimmed by 1 base and the J gene end by 4 bases; junction bases not matched to a gene: 7. This CDR3 contains 16 residues.

This chain joins TRBV29-1 and TRBJ2-4; 8 nucleotides line up with TRBD1. The CDR3 totals 15 residues. The trim removed 2 bases at V and 2 bases at J, leaving 5 bases unmatched. Germline V CDR1 and CDR2: SQVTM, ANQGSEA. In nucleotides, the CDR3 is TGCAGCGTTGAAAAAACAGGGGGAACCAAAAACATTCAGTACTTC. The encoded protein is CSVEKTGGTKNIQYF.

This clonotype was picked up a small number of times. The chain joins TRBV7-9 to TRBJ1-6; the match to TRBD1 covers 11 bases. Germline CDR1 SEHNR, CDR2 FQNEAQ (reference sequence). J lost 10 bases, V lost 8 bases, and 7 bases had no gene match. CDR3 length: 14 amino acids. CDR3 protein: CASGRTGGNSPLHF. The CDR3 nucleotides are TGTGCCAGCGGAAGGACAGGGGGCAACTCACCCCTCCACTTT.

This clonotype has more than one count but fewer than ten. The chain joins TRBV3-1 to TRBJ2-5; 11 nucleotides align to TRBD2. The junction had 8 bases not matched to a gene; V was cut back by 4 bases and J by 4 bases. The CDR3 has 16 residues. The germline V gene encodes CDR1 LGHDT and CDR2 YNNKEL (reference sequence). The chain's CDR3 is CASSPLSGGAGETQYF. In DNA form, the CDR3 reads TGTGCCAGCAGCCCCCTTAGCGGGGGGGCGGGAGAGACCCAGTACTTC.

This clonotype showed up just a few times. The chain links TRBV14 to TRBJ1-4, with D unresolved. Germline assignment: CDR1 SGHDN and CDR2 FVKESK. CDR3 length: 15 residues. V lost 5 bases to trimming and J lost 3 bases, with 13 bases between them. The CDR3 DNA reads TGTGCCAGCAGCTCGACCCGGTGGGCTAATGAAAAACTGTTTTTT. Translating gives CASSSTRWANEKLFF. The entire variable domain, with the rest obtained from reference TRBV14 and TRBJ1-4, is as follows: EAGVTQFPSHSVIEKGQTVTLRCDPISGHDNLYWYRRVMGKEIKFLLHFVKESKQDESGMPNNRFLAERTGGTYSTLKVQPAELEDSGVYFCASSSTRWANEKLFFGSGTQLSVL.

This clonotype was seen only a few times. This chain's CDR3 is CATNIGGDTEAFF. CDR3 DNA: TGTGCCACCAATATTGGGGGGGACACTGAAGCTTTCTTT. This chain joins TRBV15 and TRBJ1-1; the D gene is possibly TRBD1 (5 bases). Germline V gene data show CDR1 as LNHNV and CDR2 as YYDKDF (reference sequence). Trimming pared 7 bases from V and 3 bases from J, leaving 12 bases between. This CDR3 is 13 amino acids long. Together with reference TRBV15 and TRBJ1-1, the CDR3 gives the full variable domain: DAMVIQNPRYQVTQFGKPVTLSCSQTLNHNVMYWYQQKSSQAPKLLFHYYDKDFNNEADTPDNFQSRRPNTSFCFLDIRSPGLGDTAMYLCATNIGGDTEAFFGQGTRLTVV.

This clonotype was detected ten times or more. The rearrangement links TRBV5-1 to TRBJ2-1, with 13 bases lining up with TRBD2. The V gene's germline CDR1 is SGHRS and CDR2 YFSETQ. The trim removed 4 bases at V and 9 bases at J, leaving 16 bases unmatched. The CDR3 spans 18 residues. The CDR3 is CASSPTSGRASGRSEQFF. The CDR3 region has the DNA TGCGCCAGCAGCCCAACTAGCGGGAGGGCCTCTGGTCGATCTGAGCAGTTCTTC.

This clonotype appeared a few times. This chain uses TRBV7-2 with TRBJ2-5, with unresolved D. The V end was cut by 1 base, the J end by 2 bases, with 17 bases between. Germline V CDR1 and CDR2: SGHTA, FQGNSA. CDR3 length: 17 residues. The CDR3 nucleotides read TGTGCCAGCAGCTTAGGAGCCGTGGGATTTATTCAAGAGACCCAGTACTTC. Its protein product is CASSLGAVGFIQETQYF.

J is TRBJ2-3 and V is TRBV7-8; D might be TRBD1 (6 bases). This CDR3 has 17 residues. Trimming shortened V by 0 bases and J by 3 bases, and 16 bases separated the two germline ends. CDR1 and CDR2 from the germline V gene are SGHVS and FQNEAQ. CDR3 region: CASSLAGPGVPTDTQYF. The CDR3 nucleotides are TGTGCCAGCAGCTTAGCTGGCCCAGGGGTACCAACAGATACGCAGTATTTT.

In this sample, this clonotype turned up many times. The chain uses TRBV9 and TRBJ2-1, with TRBD1 matching 8 bases. Trimming took 4 bases from V and 6 from J; bases not matched to a gene: 12. The CDR3 length is 16 residues. CDR1 is SGDLS, CDR2 YYNGEE, per germline. The CDR3 coding sequence is TGTGCCAGCAGCCAAAGGACAGGGACTGGGTCCAATGAGCAGTTCTTC. Its translation: CASSQRTGTGSNEQFF. Based on the CDR3 plus reference TRBV9 and TRBJ2-1, the full variable domain is DSGVTQTPKHLITATGQRVTLRCSPRSGDLSVYWYQQSLDQGLQFLIQYYNGEERAKGNILERFSAQQFPDLHSELNLSSLELGDSALYFCASSQRTGTGSNEQFFGPGTRLTVL.

This clonotype was observed a few times. The chain has TRBV10-3 and TRBJ2-7; perhaps TRBD2 as D (5 bases). CDR1 and CDR2 from the germline V gene are ENHRY and SYGVKD. The CDR3 runs 15 residues. Trimming left V 2 bases short and J 0 bases short, with 11 bases between. The CDR3 bases are TGTGCCATCAGTGAGAATGCCGGGGTCTCCTACGAGCAGTACTTC. The encoded protein is CAISENAGVSYEQYF.